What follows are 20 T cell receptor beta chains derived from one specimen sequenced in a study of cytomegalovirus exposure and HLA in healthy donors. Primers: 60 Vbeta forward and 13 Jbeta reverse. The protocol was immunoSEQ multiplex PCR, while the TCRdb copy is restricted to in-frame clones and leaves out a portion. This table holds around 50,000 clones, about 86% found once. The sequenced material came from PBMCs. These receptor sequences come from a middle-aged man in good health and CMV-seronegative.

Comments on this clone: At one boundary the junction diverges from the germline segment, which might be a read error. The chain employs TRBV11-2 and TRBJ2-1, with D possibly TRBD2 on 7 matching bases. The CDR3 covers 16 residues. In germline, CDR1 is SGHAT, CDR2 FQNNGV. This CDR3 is CASSKIGGGLYNERFF. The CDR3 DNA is TGTGCCAGCAGCAAAATTGGGGGGGGCCTTTACAATGAGCGGTTCTTC.

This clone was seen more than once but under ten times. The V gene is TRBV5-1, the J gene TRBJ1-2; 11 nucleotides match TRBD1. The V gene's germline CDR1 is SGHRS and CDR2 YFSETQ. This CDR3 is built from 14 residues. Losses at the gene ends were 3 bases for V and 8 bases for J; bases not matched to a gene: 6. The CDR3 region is CASSSGQGARGYTF. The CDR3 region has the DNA TGCGCCAGCAGCTCAGGACAGGGGGCACGAGGCTACACCTTC.

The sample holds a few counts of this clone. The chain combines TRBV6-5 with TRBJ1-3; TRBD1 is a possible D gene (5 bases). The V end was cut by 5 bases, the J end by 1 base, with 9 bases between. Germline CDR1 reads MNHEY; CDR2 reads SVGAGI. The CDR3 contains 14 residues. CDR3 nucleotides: TGTGCCAGCAGTCCTCAGGGATCTGGAAACACCATATATTTT. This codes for CASSPQGSGNTIYF.

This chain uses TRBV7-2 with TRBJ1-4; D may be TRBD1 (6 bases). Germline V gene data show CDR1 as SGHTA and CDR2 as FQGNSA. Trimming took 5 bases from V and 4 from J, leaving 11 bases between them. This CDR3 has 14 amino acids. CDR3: CASSTGSGNEKLFF. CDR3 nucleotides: TGTGCCAGCAGCACAGGGTCGGGTAATGAAAAACTGTTTTTT. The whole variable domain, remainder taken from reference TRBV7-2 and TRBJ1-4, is GAGVSQSPSNKVTEKGKDVELRCDPISGHTALYWYRQSLGQGLEFLIYFQGNSAPDKSGLPSDRFSAERTGGSVSTLTIQRTQQEDSAVYLCASSTGSGNEKLFFGSGTQLSVL.

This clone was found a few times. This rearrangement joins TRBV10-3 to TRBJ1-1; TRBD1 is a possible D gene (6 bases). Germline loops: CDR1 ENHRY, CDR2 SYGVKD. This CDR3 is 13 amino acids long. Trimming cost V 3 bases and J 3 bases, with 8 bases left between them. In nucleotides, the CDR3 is TGTGCCATCAGTGACAGGGGTGACACTGAAGCTTTCTTT. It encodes CAISDRGDTEAFF.

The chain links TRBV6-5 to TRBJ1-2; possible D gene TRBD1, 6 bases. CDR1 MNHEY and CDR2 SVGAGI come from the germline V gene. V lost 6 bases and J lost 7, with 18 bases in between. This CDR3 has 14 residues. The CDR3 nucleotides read TGTGCCAGCAGACATTCCGGGACATCAGGTGGCTACACCTTC. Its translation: CASRHSGTSGGYTF.

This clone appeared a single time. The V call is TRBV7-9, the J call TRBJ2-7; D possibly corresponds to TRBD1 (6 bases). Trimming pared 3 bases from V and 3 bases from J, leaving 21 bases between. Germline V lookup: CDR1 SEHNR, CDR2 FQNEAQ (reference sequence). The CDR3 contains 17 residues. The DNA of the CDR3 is TGTGCCAGCAGCTTCGACTTACAGGGTACGAAAGGCTACGAGCAGTACGTC. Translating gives CASSFDLQGTKGYEQYV.

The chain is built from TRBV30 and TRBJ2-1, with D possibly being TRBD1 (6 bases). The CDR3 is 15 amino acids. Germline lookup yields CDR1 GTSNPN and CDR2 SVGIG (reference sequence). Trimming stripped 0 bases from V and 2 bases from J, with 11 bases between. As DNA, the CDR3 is TGTGCCTGGAGTGTACCAGGGGCGGCCTACAATGAGCAGTTCTTC. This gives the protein CAWSVPGAAYNEQFF.

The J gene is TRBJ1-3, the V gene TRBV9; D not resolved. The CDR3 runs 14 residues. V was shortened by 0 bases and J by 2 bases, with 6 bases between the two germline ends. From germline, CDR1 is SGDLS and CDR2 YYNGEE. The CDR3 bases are TGTGCCAGCAGCGTAGGAGGAGCTGGAAACACCATATATTTT. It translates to CASSVGGAGNTIYF.

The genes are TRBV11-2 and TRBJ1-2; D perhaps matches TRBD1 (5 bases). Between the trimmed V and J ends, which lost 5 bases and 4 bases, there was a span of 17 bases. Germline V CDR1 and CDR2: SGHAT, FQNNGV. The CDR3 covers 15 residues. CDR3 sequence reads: CASSTGRTRAYGYTF. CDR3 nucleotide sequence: TGTGCCAGCAGCACAGGACGGACCAGGGCCTATGGCTACACCTTC.

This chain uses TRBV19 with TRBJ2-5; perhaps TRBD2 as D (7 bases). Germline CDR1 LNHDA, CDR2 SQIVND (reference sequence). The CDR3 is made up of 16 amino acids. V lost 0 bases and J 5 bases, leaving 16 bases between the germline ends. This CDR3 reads CASSIDPGGPSETQYF. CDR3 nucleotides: TGTGCCAGTAGTATAGATCCGGGGGGCCCCTCGGAGACCCAGTACTTC. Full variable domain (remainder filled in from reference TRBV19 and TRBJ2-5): DGGITQSPKYLFRKEGQNVTLSCEQNLNHDAMYWYRQDPGQGLRLIYYSQIVNDFQKGDIAEGYSVSREKKESFPLTVTSAQKNPTAFYLCASSIDPGGPSETQYFGPGTRLLVL.

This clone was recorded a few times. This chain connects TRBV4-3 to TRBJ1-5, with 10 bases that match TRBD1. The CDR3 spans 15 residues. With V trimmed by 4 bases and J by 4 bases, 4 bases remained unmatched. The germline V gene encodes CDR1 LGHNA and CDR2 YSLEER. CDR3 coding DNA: TGCGCCAGCAGCCCGGGACAGGGGATAAATCAGCCCCAGCATTTT. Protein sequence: CASSPGQGINQPQHF.

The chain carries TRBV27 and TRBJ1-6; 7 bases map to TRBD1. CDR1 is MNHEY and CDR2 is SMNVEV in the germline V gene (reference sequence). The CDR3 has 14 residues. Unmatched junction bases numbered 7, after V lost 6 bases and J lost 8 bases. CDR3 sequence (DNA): TGTGCCAGCAGGAGACAGGGCGGTGATTCACCCCTCCACTTT. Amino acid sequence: CASRRQGGDSPLHF.

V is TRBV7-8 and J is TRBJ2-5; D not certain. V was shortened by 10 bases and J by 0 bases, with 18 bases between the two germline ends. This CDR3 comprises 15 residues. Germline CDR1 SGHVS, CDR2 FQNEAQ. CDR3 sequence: CAIKSENFHQETQYF. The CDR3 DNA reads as TGTGCCATCAAGTCGGAGAATTTTCACCAAGAGACCCAGTACTTC.

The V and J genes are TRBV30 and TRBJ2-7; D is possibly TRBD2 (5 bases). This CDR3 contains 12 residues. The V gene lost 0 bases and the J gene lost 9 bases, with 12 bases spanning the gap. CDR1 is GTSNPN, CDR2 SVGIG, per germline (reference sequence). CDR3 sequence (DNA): TGTGCCTGGAGTGTATCCGGGGTAGCGCAGTACTTC. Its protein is CAWSVSGVAQYF.

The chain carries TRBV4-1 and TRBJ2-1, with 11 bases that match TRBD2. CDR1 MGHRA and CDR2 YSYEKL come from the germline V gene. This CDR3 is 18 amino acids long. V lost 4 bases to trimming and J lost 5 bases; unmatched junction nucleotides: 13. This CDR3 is CASSLRISGGAYNNEQFF. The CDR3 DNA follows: TGCGCCAGCAGCCTCCGGATTAGCGGGGGGGCCTACAACAATGAGCAGTTCTTC.

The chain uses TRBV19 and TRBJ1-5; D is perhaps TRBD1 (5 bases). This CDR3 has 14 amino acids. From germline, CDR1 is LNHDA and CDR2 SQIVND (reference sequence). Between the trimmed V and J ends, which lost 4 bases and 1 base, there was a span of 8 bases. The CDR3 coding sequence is TGTGCCAGTAGTACCTCAGGGAGCAATCAGCCCCAGCATTTT. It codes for CASSTSGSNQPQHF.

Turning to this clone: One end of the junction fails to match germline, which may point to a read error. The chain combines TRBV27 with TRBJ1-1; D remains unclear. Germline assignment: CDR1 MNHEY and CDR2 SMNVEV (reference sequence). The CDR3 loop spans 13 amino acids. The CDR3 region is CASSLVQNAEAFF. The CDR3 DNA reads TGTGCCAGCAGTTTAGTCCAGAACGCTGAAGCTTTCTTT.

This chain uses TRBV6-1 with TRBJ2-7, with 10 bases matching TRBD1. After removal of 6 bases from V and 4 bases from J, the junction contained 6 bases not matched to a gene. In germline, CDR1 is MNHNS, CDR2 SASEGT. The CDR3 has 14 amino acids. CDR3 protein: CASSLTGGTYEQYF. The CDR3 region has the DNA TGTGCCAGCAGCCTGACAGGGGGCACGTACGAGCAGTACTTC.

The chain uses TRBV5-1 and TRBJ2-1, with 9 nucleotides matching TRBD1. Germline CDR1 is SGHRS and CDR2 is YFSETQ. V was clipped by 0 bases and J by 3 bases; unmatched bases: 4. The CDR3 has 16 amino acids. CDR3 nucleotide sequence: TGCGCCAGCAGCTTGGCCGGGACAGGGATCTACAATGAGCAGTTCTTC. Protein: CASSLAGTGIYNEQFF.